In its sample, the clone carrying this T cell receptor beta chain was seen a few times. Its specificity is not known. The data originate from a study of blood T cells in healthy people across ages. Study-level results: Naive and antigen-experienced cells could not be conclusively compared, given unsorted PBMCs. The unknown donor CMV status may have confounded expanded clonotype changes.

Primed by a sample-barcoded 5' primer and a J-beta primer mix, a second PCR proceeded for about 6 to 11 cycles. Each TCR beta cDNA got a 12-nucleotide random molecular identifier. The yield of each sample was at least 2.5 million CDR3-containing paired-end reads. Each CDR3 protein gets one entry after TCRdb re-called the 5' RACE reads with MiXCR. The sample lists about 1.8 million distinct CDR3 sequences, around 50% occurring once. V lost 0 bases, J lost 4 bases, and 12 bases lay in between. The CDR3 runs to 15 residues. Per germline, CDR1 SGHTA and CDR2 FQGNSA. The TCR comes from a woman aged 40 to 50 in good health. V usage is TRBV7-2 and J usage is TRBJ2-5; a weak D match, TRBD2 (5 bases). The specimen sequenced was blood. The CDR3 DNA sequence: TGTGCCAGCAGCTTAGCGCCTAGCCGTGGAGAGACCCAGTACTTC. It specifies CASSLAPSRGETQYF.